This entry lists 16 T cell receptor beta chains sequenced from one sample in a study of somatic mutations in cytotoxic T cells in rheumatoid arthritis. TCRdb's table, derived via immunoSEQ multiplex PCR, lists solely in-frame clones and lacks some. The sample shows 15,000 to 20,000 clones, over 70% of them seen only once. Sequencing was done on a sample of CD8+ T cells sorted from blood. These receptors were collected from a man aged 55 to 70 in good health.

This chain uses TRBV19 with TRBJ2-7, with D hard to call. CDR3 length equals 12 residues. The germline V gene encodes CDR1 LNHDA and CDR2 SQIVND (reference sequence). Trimming removed 5 bases at V and 4 bases at J, with 9 bases between. The CDR3 spells CASSPDWYEQYF. As DNA, the CDR3 is TGTGCCAGTAGTCCCGACTGGTACGAGCAGTACTTC.

Only a few counts were recorded for this clone. The chain recombines TRBV4-1 with TRBJ2-7, with a possible D match to TRBD2 (6 bases). The germline V gene has CDR1 MGHRA and CDR2 YSYEKL. The CDR3 runs to 12 residues. Trimming removed 5 bases from V and 4 bases from J, with 9 bases in between. CDR3 in amino acids: CASSEGTYEQYF. The CDR3 DNA reads as TGCGCCAGCAGCGAAGGGACTTACGAGCAGTACTTC.

This sequence joins TRBV5-6 and TRBJ2-7; TRBD1 matches 8 bases. This CDR3 is 14 amino acids long. After removal of 4 bases from V and 1 base from J, the junction contained 4 bases not matched to a gene. The V gene's germline CDR1 is SGHDT and CDR2 YYEEEE. The CDR3 region has the DNA TGTGCCAGCAGCGTGGACAGGGCATCCTACGAGCAGTACTTC. Encoded protein: CASSVDRASYEQYF.

The chain links TRBV5-1 to TRBJ2-2; D remains ambiguous. Trimming took 4 bases from V and 1 from J, leaving 8 bases between them. Germline CDR1 and CDR2: SGHRS and YFSETQ. The CDR3 totals 14 residues. CDR3 bases: TGCGCCAGCAGCCCCGCGAGGAACACCGGGGAGCTGTTTTTT. Translated: CASSPARNTGELFF.

This sequence joins TRBV19 and TRBJ2-7, with 7 bases fitting TRBD2. CDR3 length equals 15 residues. Trimming removed 7 bases from V and 3 bases from J; junction bases left unmatched: 12. Per the germline V gene, CDR1 is LNHDA and CDR2 is SQIVND (reference sequence). The CDR3 bases are TGTGCCAGTACCTTCGCCCTAGCGGAACACTACGAGCAGTACTTC. Residues: CASTFALAEHYEQYF.

V gene TRBV29-1 combines with J gene TRBJ2-4; possible D gene TRBD1, 5 bases. The CDR3 is made up of 14 amino acids. V was trimmed by 0 bases and J by 3 bases, leaving 9 bases between them. Germline lookup yields CDR1 SQVTM and CDR2 ANQGSEA. The CDR3 here is CSVEDRADKNIQYF. CDR3 in DNA: TGCAGCGTTGAAGACAGGGCTGACAAAAACATTCAGTACTTC.

This chain uses TRBV6-1 with TRBJ2-1; no reliable D call. In germline, CDR1 is MNHNS, CDR2 SASEGT. The ends were cut back, 2 bases at V and 1 base at J, with 9 bases in the middle. This CDR3 has 15 residues. The CDR3 DNA reads TGTGCCAGCAGTGAAAACGGCGGATCCTACAATGAGCAGTTCTTC. Translating gives CASSENGGSYNEQFF.

This clone showed up just once. The chain combines TRBV13 with TRBJ2-5, with 7 bases identical to TRBD2. This CDR3 has 14 amino acids. CDR1 is PRHDT, CDR2 FYEKMQ, per germline (reference sequence). Trimming took 5 bases from V and 3 from J; bases not matched to a gene: 6. The CDR3 nucleotides are TGTGCCAGCAGCGACGGACTAGAGAAAGAGACCCAGTACTTC. This sequence encodes CASSDGLEKETQYF.

This chain connects TRBV7-7 to TRBJ1-3; possible D gene TRBD1, 6 bases. Germline assignment: CDR1 SSHAT and CDR2 FNYEAQ (reference sequence). The CDR3 spans 15 residues. V lost 5 bases to trimming and J lost 2 bases, with 13 bases between them. CDR3 sequence (DNA): TGTGCCAGCAGCCCACGAGGGGGAACTGGAAACACCATATATTTT. Amino acid sequence: CASSPRGGTGNTIYF.

V and J are TRBV4-1 and TRBJ2-1, with TRBD2 identical over 10 bases. J lost 0 bases, V lost 3 bases, and 8 bases had no gene match. CDR1 and CDR2 from the germline V gene are MGHRA and YSYEKL. This CDR3 is built from 18 residues. For the CDR3, the DNA is TGCGCCAGCAGCCACAAGTCACTAGCGGGGAGCTCCTACAATGAGCAGTTCTTC. Translation: CASSHKSLAGSSYNEQFF.

This rearrangement joins TRBV5-4 to TRBJ2-1; 8 nucleotides match TRBD2. CDR1 and CDR2 (germline): SGHNT, YYREEE (reference sequence). The CDR3 consists of 14 residues. The V segment lost 4 bases and the J segment 6 bases; nucleotides outside the gene matches: 6. DNA for the CDR3: TGTGCCAGCAGCCGGTGGACTAGCCTCAATGAGCAGTTCTTC. This codes for CASSRWTSLNEQFF.

This chain connects TRBV25-1 to TRBJ2-3, with 8 bases aligning to TRBD1. In germline, CDR1 is MGHDK, CDR2 SYGVNS. CDR3 length: 15 amino acids. J gave up 2 bases and V 1 base, and 2 bases lay outside the gene matches. DNA of the CDR3: TGTGCCAGCAGTGAATGGGGACAGGCCACAGATACGCAGTATTTT. Residues: CASSEWGQATDTQYF.

The chain couples TRBV11-2 to TRBJ2-2; possible D gene TRBD2, 7 bases. This CDR3 region has 16 residues. CDR1 is SGHAT, CDR2 FQNNGV, per germline. The V gene lost 5 bases and the J gene lost 5 bases, with 18 bases spanning the gap. CDR3 region: CASSPWGGAVTGELFF. In DNA form, the CDR3 reads TGTGCCAGCAGCCCCTGGGGGGGCGCGGTTACCGGGGAGCTGTTTTTT.

Note on this clone: One end of the junction does not line up with germline, which may come from a read error. The rearrangement joins TRBV5-3 to TRBJ1-5; possibly TRBD1 for D (6 bases). TRBV5-3 is an ORF; its function is uncertain. This CDR3 region has 17 residues. CDR3 sequence (DNA): TGTGCCAGAAGCGACCCAAGTGGCGACAGGAGCAAACAGCCCCAGCATTTT. This encodes CARSDPSGDRSKQPQHF.

This chain uses TRBV30 with TRBJ1-1, with D hard to call. The CDR3 has 12 amino acids. Trimming cost V 0 bases and J 5 bases, with 7 bases left between them. Per the germline V gene, CDR1 is GTSNPN and CDR2 is SVGIG (reference sequence). Written as DNA, the CDR3 is TGTGCCTGGAGTGTAACGGGTACTGAAGCTTTCTTT. As protein: CAWSVTGTEAFF.

The rearrangement joins TRBV5-4 to TRBJ2-7; TRBD2 matches at 11 bases. Germline CDR1 is SGHNT and CDR2 is YYREEE (reference sequence). Trimming at V came to 4 bases and at J to 3 bases, leaving 9 bases not matched to a gene. The CDR3 is 16 amino acids. The CDR3 loop is CASSPTLAGVGYEQYF. The DNA for the CDR3 is TGTGCCAGCAGCCCGACACTAGCGGGAGTAGGCTACGAGCAGTACTTC.